The 25 T cell receptor beta chains given below trace back to one sample, sequenced in a study. TCRdb re-derived calls from the RT-PCR reads in MiXCR, one entry per CDR3 protein. Among 650,000 to 800,000 distinct CDR3 sequences listed, about 14% were seen once. What was sequenced was memory CD4+ T cells from blood. Receptors originate from a female donor in good health, serving as a healthy control.

The chain couples TRBV6-6 to TRBJ1-1; D unresolved. Germline values: CDR1 MNHNY, CDR2 SVGAGI (reference sequence). V was cut by 2 bases and J by 5 bases, with 6 bases left in between. The CDR3 totals 12 residues. CDR3 sequence (DNA): TGTGCCAGCAGTTACGCGGGTACTGAAGCTTTCTTT. Its translation: CASSYAGTEAFF.

This clonotype has just a few counts. The chain combines TRBV28 with TRBJ1-3; D remains unclear. V gave up 10 bases and J gave up 0 bases, with 13 bases separating them. This CDR3 region has 14 residues. CDR1 and CDR2 from the germline V gene are MDHEN and SYDVKM. The DNA for the CDR3 is TGTGCCACCCAGGAGCCAAGCTCTGGAAACACCATATATTTT. It yields the protein CATQEPSSGNTIYF.

This clonotype was seen more than once but under ten times. The CDR3 DNA follows: TGTGCCAGCAGTCCCGCAAATCGGGACAGGGCGAGCTACACCTTC. Protein product: CASSPANRDRASYTF. The rearrangement links TRBV27 to TRBJ1-2, with 9 nucleotides matching TRBD1. The CDR3 contains 15 residues. From germline, CDR1 is MNHEY and CDR2 SMNVEV (reference sequence). The ends lost 5 bases at V and 9 bases at J; junction bases unmatched: 13.

The genes are TRBV28 and TRBJ1-2; D is unclear. CDR3 size: 14 residues. Germline CDR1 is MDHEN and CDR2 is SYDVKM. Deletions cut 10 bases from V and 4 bases from J, with 19 bases between. CDR3 residues: CAILDPMSGYGYTF. DNA of the CDR3: TGTGCCATCCTAGATCCGATGTCTGGCTATGGCTACACCTTC.

This clonotype has more than one count but fewer than ten. This chain joins TRBV18 and TRBJ1-6; 10 bases match TRBD1. Germline V gene lookup returns CDR1 KGHSH and CDR2 LQKENI. The CDR3 is 15 residues long. Germline trimming cut 1 base from V and 10 bases from J; bases unmatched to any gene: 4. CDR3 region: CASSPRGTGESPLHF. CDR3 nucleotides: TGTGCCAGCTCACCACGCGGGACAGGGGAATCACCCCTCCACTTT.

CDR3 loop: CASSVQGGLGKETQYF. The CDR3 DNA reads TGTGCCAGCAGCGTCCAGGGAGGGTTGGGTAAAGAGACCCAGTACTTC. The chain recombines TRBV7-2 with TRBJ2-5; 7 bases match TRBD2. The CDR3 has 16 residues. Germline V CDR1 and CDR2: SGHTA, FQGNSA. J was trimmed by 3 bases and V by 5 bases; bases with no gene match: 12.

J is TRBJ1-1 and V is TRBV4-3; tentatively, D is TRBD1 (5 bases). V lost 6 bases, J lost 2 bases, and 13 bases lay in between. The CDR3 covers 14 residues. Germline-derived CDR1 and CDR2 are LGHNA and YSLEER. This chain's CDR3 is CASRRGQGNTEAFF. The CDR3 DNA reads as TGCGCCAGCAGGAGGGGTCAGGGAAACACTGAAGCTTTCTTT.

J is TRBJ2-1 and V is TRBV28, with D perhaps being TRBD1 or TRBD2 (6 bases each). CDR1 and CDR2 from the germline V gene are MDHEN and SYDVKM. V dropped 4 bases and J dropped 7 bases, with 20 bases sitting between them. The CDR3 is made up of 16 amino acids. CDR3 sequence: CASSSPDSLGRNEQFF. In DNA form, the CDR3 reads TGTGCCAGCAGTTCCCCGGACAGCCTGGGGAGGAATGAGCAGTTCTTC.

This clonotype was counted once. This rearrangement joins TRBV20-1 to TRBJ1-4; D is uncertain. The germline V gene encodes CDR1 DFQATT and CDR2 SNEGSKA (reference sequence). Trimming removed 0 bases at V and 6 bases at J, with 8 bases between. This CDR3 has 13 amino acids. The CDR3 loop is CSARDVQDEKLFF. CDR3 DNA: TGCAGTGCTAGAGATGTCCAGGATGAAAAACTGTTTTTT.

This clonotype has only a few counts. This chain uses TRBV27 with TRBJ1-6; 7 bases line up with TRBD1. With V trimmed by 5 bases and J by 10 bases, 8 bases remained unmatched. The CDR3 is 14 amino acids. The germline gives CDR1 MNHEY, CDR2 SMNVEV (reference sequence). CDR3 in DNA: TGTGCCAGCAGTCTAACAGGGGCGGCCTCACCCCTCCACTTT. This codes for CASSLTGAASPLHF.

This clonotype was recorded at least ten times. The chain carries TRBV6-5 and TRBJ1-2; D is ambiguous. The germline V and J ends were trimmed by 2 bases and 7 bases, with 8 bases remaining between them. Per germline, CDR1 MNHEY and CDR2 SVGAGI. The CDR3 totals 12 residues. The CDR3 sequence: CASSYRNGGYTF. CDR3 nucleotides: TGTGCCAGCAGTTACCGGAACGGTGGCTACACCTTC.

This clonotype was seen more than once but under ten times. The V gene is TRBV5-5, the J gene TRBJ2-5, with 7 bases lining up with TRBD1. The CDR3 loop spans 15 amino acids. Looked up from germline, CDR1 is SGHKS and CDR2 is YYEKEE (reference sequence). With V trimmed by 1 base and J by 3 bases, 6 bases remained unmatched. The CDR3 nucleotides are TGTGCCAGCAGCTTGTTAGGAACAGGGGAAGAGACCCAGTACTTC. Its translation: CASSLLGTGEETQYF.

The sample holds a few counts of this clonotype. This chain links TRBV12-3 or TRBV12-4 with TRBJ1-2; a possible D gene is TRBD1 (5 bases). V shed 5 bases and J shed 8 bases, with 18 bases lying between them. This CDR3 has 14 residues. The CDR3 DNA sequence: TGTGCCAGCAGTAGCAACAGCGGGGGGGGGGGCTACACCTTC. Its protein is CASSSNSGGGGYTF.

The V call is TRBV14, the J call TRBJ2-2; D is possibly TRBD1 or TRBD2 (5 bases each). V was trimmed by 3 bases and J by 3 bases, leaving 17 bases between them. From germline, CDR1 is SGHDN and CDR2 FVKESK. This CDR3 region has 17 residues. The CDR3 bases are TGTGCCAGCAGCCAGAGTTTAAGGGGAGCAGACACCGGGGAGCTGTTTTTT. It encodes CASSQSLRGADTGELFF.

This clonotype was counted at least ten times. The genes are TRBV6-4 and TRBJ1-1; maybe TRBD1 (5 bases). CDR1 and CDR2 from the germline V gene are MRHNA and SNTAGT. This CDR3 comprises 13 residues. With 6 bases removed from V and 3 bases from J, the gap between germline ends came to 11 bases. CDR3 region: CASSATRDTEAFF. The CDR3, as DNA: TGTGCCAGCAGCGCGACCAGGGACACTGAAGCTTTCTTT.

This clonotype turned up a few times. The chain combines TRBV10-3 with TRBJ2-1, with 8 bases matching TRBD1. CDR3 length equals 15 residues. V dropped 0 bases and J dropped 8; count of bases not matched to a gene: 6. Germline CDR1 is ENHRY and CDR2 is SYGVKD. The CDR3: CAISESQGALDEQFF. The CDR3 nucleotides are TGTGCCATCAGTGAGTCGCAGGGGGCGCTTGATGAGCAGTTCTTC.

The J gene is TRBJ2-1, the V gene TRBV6-1; D is ambiguous. The V end was cut by 3 bases, the J end by 5 bases, with 11 bases between. CDR1 is MNHNS, CDR2 SASEGT, per germline. The CDR3 has 14 residues. Here the CDR3 reads CASSETDGHNEQFF. Here the CDR3 DNA reads TGTGCCAGCAGTGAGACGGACGGACACAATGAGCAGTTCTTC.

There are a few counts of this clonotype. V usage is TRBV11-2 and J usage is TRBJ1-3; D is uncertain. Per germline, CDR1 SGHAT and CDR2 FQNNGV. V lost 5 bases, J lost 4 bases, and 12 bases lay in between. The CDR3 has 14 amino acids. CDR3: CASSPQRAGNTIYF. In DNA form, the CDR3 reads TGTGCCAGCAGCCCCCAGCGGGCCGGAAACACCATATATTTT.

This clonotype was seen ten or more times. The chain carries TRBV15 and TRBJ2-7, with D possibly matching TRBD2 (7 bases). This CDR3 region has 14 residues. The germline V gene has CDR1 LNHNV and CDR2 YYDKDF (reference sequence). Trimming took 0 bases from V and 7 from J, leaving 13 bases between them. The CDR3 loop is CATSRDRGAEEQYF. As DNA, the CDR3 is TGTGCCACCAGCAGAGATCGGGGGGCGGAGGAGCAGTACTTC.

The rearrangement links TRBV5-1 to TRBJ2-1; 7 nucleotides line up with TRBD2. Trimming cost V 5 bases and J 5 bases; bases outside gene matches: 4. Germline V gives CDR1 SGHRS, CDR2 YFSETQ. There are 13 residues in the CDR3. DNA of the CDR3: TGCGCCAGCAGGCTAGCGGTCGACAATGAGCAGTTCTTC. It translates to CASRLAVDNEQFF.

The chain employs TRBV5-1 and TRBJ1-1; D remains unclear. V dropped 2 bases and J dropped 4 bases, with 12 bases sitting between them. This CDR3 is built from 14 residues. Germline-derived CDR1 and CDR2 are SGHRS and YFSETQ. CDR3 in DNA: TGCGCCAGCAGCTTATCCGAGGCGGGCACTGAAGCTTTCTTT. This gives the protein CASSLSEAGTEAFF.

This clonotype was detected many times. The chain is built from TRBV7-2 and TRBJ1-1; a weak D match, TRBD1 (5 bases). Trimming took 6 bases from V and 2 from J, leaving 10 bases between them. There are 13 residues in the CDR3. The germline gives CDR1 SGHTA, CDR2 FQGNSA. The DNA of the CDR3 is TGTGCCAGCAGTTTCCAGGGAAACACTGAAGCTTTCTTT. This translates into CASSFQGNTEAFF.

This chain connects TRBV7-2 to TRBJ2-3, with D tentatively TRBD1 or TRBD2 (5 bases each). Germline loops: CDR1 SGHTA, CDR2 FQGNSA. V lost 1 base and J 3 bases, leaving 20 bases between the germline ends. There are 18 residues in the CDR3. The CDR3 region has the DNA TGTGCCAGCAGCTTAGTCTCTGGGACCGGGACCGCTACAGATACGCAGTATTTT. Amino acids: CASSLVSGTGTATDTQYF.

Comments on this clonotype: At one boundary the junction diverges from the germline segment, which might be a read error. The chain combines TRBV15 with TRBJ2-1; D might be TRBD2 (6 bases). The length of the CDR3 is 14 residues. Per the germline V gene, CDR1 is LNHNV and CDR2 is YYDKDF (reference sequence). The CDR3 is CTTRAHGSVDEQFF. The CDR3 DNA follows: TGTACCACCCGGGCCCACGGGAGTGTCGATGAGCAGTTCTTC. Drawing the rest from reference TRBV15 and TRBJ2-1, the complete variable domain is DAMVIQNPRYQVTQFGKPVTLSCSQTLNHNVMYWYQQKSSQAPKLLFHYYDKDFNNEADTPDNFQSRRPNTSFCFLDIRSPGLGDTAMYLCTTRAHGSVDEQFFGPGTRLTVL.

CDR3: CASSNTGGHEQYF. In DNA form, the CDR3 reads TGTGCCAGCAGCAACACAGGGGGCCACGAGCAGTACTTC. The chain combines TRBV5-6 with TRBJ2-7; 9 bases align to TRBD1. The V and J ends lost 4 bases and 5 bases, in that order; junction bases with no gene match: 4. The CDR3 consists of 13 residues. The germline V gene has CDR1 SGHDT and CDR2 YYEEEE.